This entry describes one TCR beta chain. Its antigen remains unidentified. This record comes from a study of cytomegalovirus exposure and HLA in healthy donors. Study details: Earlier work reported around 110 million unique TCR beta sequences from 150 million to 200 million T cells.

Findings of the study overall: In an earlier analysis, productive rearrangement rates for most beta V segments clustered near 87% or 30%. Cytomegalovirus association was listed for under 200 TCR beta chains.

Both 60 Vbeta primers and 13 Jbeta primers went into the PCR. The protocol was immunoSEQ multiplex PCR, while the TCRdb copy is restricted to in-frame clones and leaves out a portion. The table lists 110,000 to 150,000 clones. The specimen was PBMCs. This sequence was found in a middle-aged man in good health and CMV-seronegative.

CDR3 protein: CATSRQGANEAFF. The CDR3 region has the DNA TGTGCCACCAGCAGACAGGGGGCTAATGAAGCTTTCTTT. This chain uses TRBV15 with TRBJ1-1; 8 nucleotides match TRBD1. This CDR3 comprises 13 residues. The germline CDR1 and CDR2 sequences are LNHNV and YYDKDF (reference sequence). Trimming removed 2 bases from V and 7 bases from J; junction bases left unmatched: 3.